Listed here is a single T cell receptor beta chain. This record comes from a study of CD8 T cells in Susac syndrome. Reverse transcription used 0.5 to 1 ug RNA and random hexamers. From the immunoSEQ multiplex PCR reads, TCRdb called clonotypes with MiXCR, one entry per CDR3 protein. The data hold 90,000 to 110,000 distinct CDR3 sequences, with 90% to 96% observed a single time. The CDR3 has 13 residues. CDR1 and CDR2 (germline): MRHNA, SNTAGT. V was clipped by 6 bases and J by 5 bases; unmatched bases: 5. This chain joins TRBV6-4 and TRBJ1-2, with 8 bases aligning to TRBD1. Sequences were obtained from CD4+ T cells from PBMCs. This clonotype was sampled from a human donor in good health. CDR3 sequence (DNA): TGTGCCAGCAGGCCCGGGACAGGATATGGCTACACCTTC. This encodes CASRPGTGYGYTF.